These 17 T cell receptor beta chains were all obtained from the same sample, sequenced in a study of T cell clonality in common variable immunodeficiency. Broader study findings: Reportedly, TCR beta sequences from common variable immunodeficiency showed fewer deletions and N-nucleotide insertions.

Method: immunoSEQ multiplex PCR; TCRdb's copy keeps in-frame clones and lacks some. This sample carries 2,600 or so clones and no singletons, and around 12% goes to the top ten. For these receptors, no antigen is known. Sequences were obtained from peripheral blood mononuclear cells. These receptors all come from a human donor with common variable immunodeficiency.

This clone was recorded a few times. The CDR3 loop reads CASSFGRSDEQYF. Partial CDR3 DNA: TGTGCCAGCAGCTTCGGTCGAAGCGACGAG. The V gene is TRBV5-8, the J gene TRBJ2-7, with D hard to call. Coverage ceases 3 residues before the CDR3 finishes, and the germline J gene fills in the end. The V end was cut by 2 bases, the J end by 5 bases, with 11 bases between. The length of the CDR3 is 13 residues. CDR1 is SGHTS, CDR2 YDEGEE, per germline. The full variable domain, with the rest looked up from reference TRBV5-8 and TRBJ2-7, is EAGVTQSPTHLIKTRGQQATLRCSPISGHTSVYWYQQALGLGLQFLLWYDEGEERNRGNFPPRFSGRQFPNYSSELNVNALELEDSALYLCASSFGRSDEQYFGPGTRLTVT.

CDR3 sequence reads: CASSLDSGSAGYTF. CDR3 DNA, as far as it was read: TGTGCCAGCAGCTTAGACAGTGGTTCTGCCGGC. This chain links TRBV7-2 with TRBJ1-2, with D uncertain. With the read ending 3 residues before the CDR3 end, the germline J gene is used to fill in that end. This CDR3 has 14 residues. CDR1 and CDR2 from the germline V gene are SGHTA and FQGNSA. Full variable domain (remainder filled in from reference TRBV7-2 and TRBJ1-2): GAGVSQSPSNKVTEKGKDVELRCDPISGHTALYWYRQSLGQGLEFLIYFQGNSAPDKSGLPSDRFSAERTGGSVSTLTIQRTQQEDSAVYLCASSLDSGSAGYTFGSGTRLTVV.

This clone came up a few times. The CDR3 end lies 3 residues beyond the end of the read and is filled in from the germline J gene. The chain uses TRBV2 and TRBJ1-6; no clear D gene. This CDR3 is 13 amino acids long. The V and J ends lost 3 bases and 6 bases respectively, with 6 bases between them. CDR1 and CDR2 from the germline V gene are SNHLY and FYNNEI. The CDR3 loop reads CASSDRINSPLHF. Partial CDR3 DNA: TGTGCCAGCAGTGACAGGATTAATTCACCC.

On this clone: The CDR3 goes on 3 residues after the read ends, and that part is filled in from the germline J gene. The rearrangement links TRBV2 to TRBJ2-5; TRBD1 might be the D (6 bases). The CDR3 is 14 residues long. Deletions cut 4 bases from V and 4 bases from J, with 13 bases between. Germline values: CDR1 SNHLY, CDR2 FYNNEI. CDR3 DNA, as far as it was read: TGTGCCAGCAGTGTTGGGGGCGGAGGAGAGACC. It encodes CASSVGGGGET. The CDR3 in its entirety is CASSVGGGGETQYF.

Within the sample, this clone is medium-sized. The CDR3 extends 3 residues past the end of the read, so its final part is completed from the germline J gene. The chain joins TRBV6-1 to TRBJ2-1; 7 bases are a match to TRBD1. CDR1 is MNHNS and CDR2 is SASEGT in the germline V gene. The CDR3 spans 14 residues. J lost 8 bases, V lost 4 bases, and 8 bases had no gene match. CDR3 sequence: CASSARQGRDEQFF. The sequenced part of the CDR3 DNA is TGTGCCAGCAGTGCGCGACAGGGACGGGATGAG.

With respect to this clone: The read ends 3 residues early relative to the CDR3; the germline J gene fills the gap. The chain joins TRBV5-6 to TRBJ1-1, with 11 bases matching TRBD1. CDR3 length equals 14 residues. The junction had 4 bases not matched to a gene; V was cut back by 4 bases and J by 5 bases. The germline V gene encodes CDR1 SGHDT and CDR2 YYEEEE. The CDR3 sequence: CASSNGQGATEAFF. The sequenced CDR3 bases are TGTGCCAGCAGCAACGGACAGGGGGCTACTGAA.

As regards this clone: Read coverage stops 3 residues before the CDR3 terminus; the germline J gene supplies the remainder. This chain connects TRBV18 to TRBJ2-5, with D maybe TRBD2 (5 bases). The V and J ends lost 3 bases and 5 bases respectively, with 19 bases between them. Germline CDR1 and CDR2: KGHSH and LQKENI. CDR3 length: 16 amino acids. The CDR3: CASSPIPGVSAETQYF. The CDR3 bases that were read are TGTGCCAGCTCACCTATACCCGGGGTTTCAGCCGAGACC.

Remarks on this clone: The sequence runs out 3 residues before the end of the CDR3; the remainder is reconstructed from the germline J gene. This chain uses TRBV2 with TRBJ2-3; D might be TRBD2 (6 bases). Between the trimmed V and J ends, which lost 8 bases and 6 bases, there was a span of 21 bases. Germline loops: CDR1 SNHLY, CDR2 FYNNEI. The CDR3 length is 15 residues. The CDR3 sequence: CASSQAGTRRDTQYF. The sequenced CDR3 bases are TGTGCCAGCTCCCAAGCGGGCACAAGGAGGGATACG.

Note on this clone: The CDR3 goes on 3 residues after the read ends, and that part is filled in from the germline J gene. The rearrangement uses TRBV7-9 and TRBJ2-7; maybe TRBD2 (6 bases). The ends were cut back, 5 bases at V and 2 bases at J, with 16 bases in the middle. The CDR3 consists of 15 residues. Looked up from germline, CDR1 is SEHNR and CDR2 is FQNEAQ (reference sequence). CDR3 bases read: TGTGCCAGCAGCCCCCCGCGGCGGGGAACCTACGAG. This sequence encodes CASSPPRRGTYE. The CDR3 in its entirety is CASSPPRRGTYEQYF.

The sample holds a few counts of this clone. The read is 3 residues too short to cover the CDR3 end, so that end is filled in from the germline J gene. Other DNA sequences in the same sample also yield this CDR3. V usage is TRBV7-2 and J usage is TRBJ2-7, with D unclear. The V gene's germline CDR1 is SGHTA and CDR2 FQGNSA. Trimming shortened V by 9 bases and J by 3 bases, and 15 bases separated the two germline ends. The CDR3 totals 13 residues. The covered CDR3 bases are TGTGCCAGTAGGTCCCTCGGCGGCTACGAG. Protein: CASRSLGGYE. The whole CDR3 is CASRSLGGYEQYF.

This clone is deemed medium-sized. The CDR3 sequence is CSARVQGPDTQYF. The covered CDR3 bases are TGCAGTGCTAGAGTACAGGGACCCGATACG. The chain recombines TRBV20-1 with TRBJ2-3, with a weak D call TRBD1 (6 bases). The read halts 3 residues ahead of the CDR3 end, with the missing end drawn from the germline J gene. The CDR3 length is 13 residues. V lost 1 base and J lost 6, with 11 bases in between. The germline CDR1 and CDR2 sequences are DFQATT and SNEGSKA (reference sequence).

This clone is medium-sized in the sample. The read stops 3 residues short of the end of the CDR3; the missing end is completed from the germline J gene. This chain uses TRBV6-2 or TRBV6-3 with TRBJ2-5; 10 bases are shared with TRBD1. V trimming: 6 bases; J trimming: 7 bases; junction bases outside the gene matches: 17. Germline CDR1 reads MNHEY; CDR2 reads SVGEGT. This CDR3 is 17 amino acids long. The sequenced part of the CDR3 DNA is TGTGCCAGCAGGAAGATACCGGGACAGGGGTCGGGATGGACC. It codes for CASRKIPGQGSGWT. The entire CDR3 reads CASRKIPGQGSGWTQYF.

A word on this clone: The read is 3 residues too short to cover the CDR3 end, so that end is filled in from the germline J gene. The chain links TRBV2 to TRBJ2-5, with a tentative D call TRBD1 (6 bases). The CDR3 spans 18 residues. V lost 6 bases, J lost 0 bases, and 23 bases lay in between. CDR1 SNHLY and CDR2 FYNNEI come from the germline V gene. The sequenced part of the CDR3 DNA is TGTGCCAGCAGATTCTACCCGGGACATCTCACGAACCAAGAGACC. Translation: CASRFYPGHLTNQET. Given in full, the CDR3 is CASRFYPGHLTNQETQYF. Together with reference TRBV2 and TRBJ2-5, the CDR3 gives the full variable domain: EPEVTQTPSHQVTQMGQEVILRCVPISNHLYFYWYRQILGQKVEFLVSFYNNEISEKSEIFDDQFSVERPDGSNFTLKIRSTKLEDSAMYFCASRFYPGHLTNQETQYFGPGTRLLVL.

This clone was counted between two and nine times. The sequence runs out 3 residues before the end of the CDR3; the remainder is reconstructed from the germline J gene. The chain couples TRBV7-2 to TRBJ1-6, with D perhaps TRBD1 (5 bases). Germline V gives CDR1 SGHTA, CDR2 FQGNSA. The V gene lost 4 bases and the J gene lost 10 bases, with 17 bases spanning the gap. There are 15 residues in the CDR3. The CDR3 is CASSYHAGTQSPLHF. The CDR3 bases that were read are TGTGCCAGCAGCTATCACGCCGGGACTCAGTCACCC.

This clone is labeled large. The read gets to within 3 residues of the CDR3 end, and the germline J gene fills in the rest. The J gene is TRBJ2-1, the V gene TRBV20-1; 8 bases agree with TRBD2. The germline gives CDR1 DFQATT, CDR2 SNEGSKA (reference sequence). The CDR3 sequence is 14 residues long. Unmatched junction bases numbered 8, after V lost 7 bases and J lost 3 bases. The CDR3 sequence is CSGYGGGLYNEQFF. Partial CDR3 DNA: TGCAGTGGCTATGGCGGGGGGCTCTACAATGAG.

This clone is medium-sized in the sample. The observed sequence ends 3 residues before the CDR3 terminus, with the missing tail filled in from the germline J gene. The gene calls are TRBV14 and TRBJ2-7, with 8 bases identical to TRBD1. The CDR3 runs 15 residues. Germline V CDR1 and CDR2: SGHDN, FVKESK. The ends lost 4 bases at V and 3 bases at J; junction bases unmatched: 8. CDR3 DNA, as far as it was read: TGTGCCAGCAGCCGCGCAGGGGGCGGGCGCTACGAG. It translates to CASSRAGGGRYE. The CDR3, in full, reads CASSRAGGGRYEQYF. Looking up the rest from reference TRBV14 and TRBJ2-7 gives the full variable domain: EAGVTQFPSHSVIEKGQTVTLRCDPISGHDNLYWYRRVMGKEIKFLLHFVKESKQDESGMPNNRFLAERTGGTYSTLKVQPAELEDSGVYFCASSRAGGGRYEQYFGPGTRLTVT.

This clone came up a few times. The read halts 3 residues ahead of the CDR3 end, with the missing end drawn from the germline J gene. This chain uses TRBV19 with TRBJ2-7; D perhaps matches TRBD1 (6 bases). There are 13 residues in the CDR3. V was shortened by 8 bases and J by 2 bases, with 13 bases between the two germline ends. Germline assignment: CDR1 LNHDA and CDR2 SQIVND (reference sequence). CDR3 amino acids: CASRQDPTYEQYF. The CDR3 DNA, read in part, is TGTGCCAGTCGACAGGATCCAACCTACGAG.